This TCR beta chain was sequenced in a study of T cells in Graves' hyperthyroidism and ophthalmopathy. Amplification of TCR beta CDR3 regions used RNA as the template. Initially, a first-round RT-PCR of the TCR CDR3 employed the HTBI primer set. TCRdb independently ran MiXCR on the multiplex PCR reads; one entry per CDR3 protein. The data hold around 600,000 distinct CDR3 sequences, with 13% to 15% observed a single time. The CDR3 totals 16 residues. V was clipped by 1 base and J by 9 bases; unmatched bases: 11. CDR1 is KGHDR and CDR2 is SFDVKD in the germline V gene. Regarding this clonotype: Its antigen remains unidentified.

Ophthalmopathy patients showed a Clinical Activity Score of at least 3, NOSPECS grade of at least 4 and duration under 3 months. Thyroid ultrasound and orbital computed tomography, with clinical symptoms and serum thyroxine and TRAb, informed diagnoses. Findings and caveats of the study: A 13 V-J signature model discriminated ophthalmopathy versus stable hyperthyroidism. The majority of expanded thyroid clonotypes above 0.001 also appeared in blood.

The chain employs TRBV24-1 and TRBJ2-1; 7 nucleotides agree with TRBD1. Sequences were obtained from blood. The TCR was taken from a woman between 18 and 30 years old with Graves' ophthalmopathy. In DNA form, the CDR3 reads TGTGCCACCAGTGATTTCGGACAGGACTCGCCCCTTGAGCAGTTCTTC. It codes for CATSDFGQDSPLEQFF.